This T cell receptor (beta chain) was recovered during a study of T-cell memory formation after mild COVID-19. The V gene lost 3 bases and the J gene lost 0 bases, with 4 bases spanning the gap. This CDR3 is 13 amino acids long. 5'RACE with constant-segment primers yielded barcoded, UMI-tagged TCR alpha and TCR beta cDNA libraries. Using its own MiXCR run on the 5' RACE reads, TCRdb lists one record per CDR3 protein. The top ten clones hold more than 20% of a sample with under 300,000 distinct CDR3 sequences, more than 15% of them seen once. This clonotype was counted ten times or more. As yet, its antigen is unknown. General study points: Second-wave clones that peaked on day 37 lacked confirmed SARS-CoV-2 specificity.

The gene calls are TRBV12-3 or TRBV12-4 and TRBJ2-3, with no clear D. The sequence derives from a man in his late teens or twenties who had mild COVID-19 (a few samples of this study predate the infection). Cell type and time point are not known. The sample taken for sequencing was PBMCs or a T cell subset sorted from them (not recorded which). The CDR3 nucleotides read TGTGCCAGCAGTTTTGAGAGCACAGATACGCAGTATTTT. This translates into CASSFESTDTQYF.